This T cell receptor beta chain comes out of a study of blood T cells in healthy people across ages. This clonotype came up a few times. Its matching antigen is unknown. Sequence at one end of the junction differs from germline and may be a read error. With a J-beta primer mix and a sample-barcoded 5' primer, a second PCR ran about 7 to 12 cycles. Each cDNA molecule received a tag from a template-switch adaptor that had 12 random nucleotides. TCRdb re-called the 5' RACE reads with MiXCR, one entry per CDR3 protein. Here the sample spans fewer than 900,000 distinct CDR3 sequences, about 42% being singletons. This CDR3 is 14 amino acids long. The germline V gene encodes CDR1 MNHEY and CDR2 SMNVEV (reference sequence). Findings and limits, study-wide: CMV infection status of these donors was not known.

The sequence was collected from a woman aged 60-70 years in good health. What was sequenced was blood. The chain combines TRBV27 with TRBJ2-7; 9 bases match TRBD1. The CDR3 sequence is CAGSLVDRGGEQYF. CDR3 coding DNA: TGTGCCGGCAGTTTAGTGGACAGGGGTGGCGAGCAGTACTTC.